This T cell receptor beta chain was profiled in a study of T cell responses to AZD1222 COVID-19 vaccine. Study-level results: Spike-specific TCR repertoires showed rising breadth and depth after two AZD1222 doses. CD4 TCRs linked to vaccination spanned spike, dominating at 160-218 and 743-854. Donors were chiefly white British, with a greater number of females, and clonal diversity was perhaps underestimated. Nearly half of spike-specific TCRs reportedly go after variant regions that carry no mutations.

Sequenced by immunoSEQ multiplex PCR; TCRdb stores in-frame clones only, minus some. The data hold 100,000 or so clones, with roughly nine tenths observed a single time. A note on this clone: As yet, its antigen is unknown.

Germline assignment: CDR1 LNHDA and CDR2 SQIVND (reference sequence). The CDR3 loop spans 16 amino acids. Losses at the gene ends were 5 bases for V and 8 bases for J; bases not matched to a gene: 8. This sequence originates from an adult in good health. The chain links TRBV19 to TRBJ2-1, with 14 positions matching TRBD2. The sample was peripheral blood, taken on day 0 of AZD1222 vaccination. The CDR3 DNA is TGTGCCAGTAGTCCGGGACTAGCGGGGGTCATCGATGAGCAGTTCTTC. Amino acid sequence: CASSPGLAGVIDEQFF.